What follows are 10 T cell receptor beta chains derived from one specimen sequenced in a study of blood T cell repertoires in COVID-19 (dated by TCRdb to 2020 to 2021). Library creation used the immunoSEQ multiplex PCR assay. TCRdb's version of the immuneACCESS table is confined to in-frame rearrangements and falls short of the full clone set. An unresolved V gene accounts for under half of the shortfall where checked; the remainder is of unknown origin. Recorded for this sample are about 480,000 clones; around 89% of them occurred a single time. 1.8% of the sample belongs to the ten largest clones. The specimen sequenced was PBMCs or T cells enriched from blood (not recorded which). The receptors derive from a middle-aged woman who had recovered from COVID-19.

This chain connects TRBV25-1 to TRBJ1-3; TRBD1 agrees at 7 bases. The CDR3 extends over 18 amino acids. Germline CDR1 MGHDK, CDR2 SYGVNS. J was trimmed by 10 bases and V by 0 bases; bases with no gene match: 18. CDR3 bases: TGTGCCAGCAGTGAATATGGAGGAGGGGGCTTCTCTAGAGGGACCATATATTTT. Protein sequence: CASSEYGGGGFSRGTIYF. Combining the CDR3 with reference TRBV25-1 and TRBJ1-3 gives the whole variable domain EADIYQTPRYLVIGTGKKITLECSQTMGHDKMYWYQQDPGMELHLIHYSYGVNSTEKGDLSSESTVSRIRTEHFPLTLESARPSHTSQYLCASSEYGGGGFSRGTIYFGEGSWLTVV.

This chain connects TRBV11-3 to TRBJ1-3; D is uncertain. Germline CDR1 SGHNT, CDR2 YENEEA. This CDR3 contains 18 residues. Trimming cost V 1 base and J 1 base, with 17 bases left between them. Here the CDR3 reads CASSLGIPGAISGNTIYF. The CDR3 region has the DNA TGTGCCAGCAGCTTAGGGATTCCCGGAGCAATATCTGGAAACACCATATATTTT.

This chain links TRBV5-5 with TRBJ1-5, with TRBD1 matching 10 bases. The germline gives CDR1 SGHKS, CDR2 YYEKEE (reference sequence). V gave up 3 bases and J gave up 7 bases; unmatched junction bases: 4. CDR3 length equals 14 residues. The CDR3 DNA reads TGTGCCAGCAGCTGGGACAGGGGAAACCAGCCCCAGCATTTT. It yields the protein CASSWDRGNQPQHF.

The chain links TRBV7-9 to TRBJ2-2; TRBD2 might be the D (5 bases). The CDR3 is 16 amino acids. Germline assignment: CDR1 SEHNR and CDR2 FQNEAQ (reference sequence). The V end was cut by 5 bases, the J end by 9 bases, with 22 bases between. DNA of the CDR3: TGTGCCAGCAGCCCCCTCGGGGATCCCAGAGGTCGGGAGCTGTTTTTT. Amino acid sequence: CASSPLGDPRGRELFF.

The chain joins TRBV27 to TRBJ1-4; 7 nucleotides agree with TRBD1. Germline CDR1 is MNHEY and CDR2 is SMNVEV (reference sequence). V shed 6 bases and J 8 bases; nucleotides not matched to a gene: 6. The CDR3 spans 13 residues. CDR3 in amino acids: CASSLTGEEKLFF. The CDR3 DNA reads as TGTGCCAGCAGCCTCACAGGGGAAGAAAAACTGTTTTTT.

V and J are TRBV10-2 and TRBJ1-2; TRBD1 might be the D (6 bases). This CDR3 contains 14 residues. From germline, CDR1 is WSHSY and CDR2 SAAADI. V was shortened by 4 bases and J by 2 bases, with 11 bases between the two germline ends. CDR3 in amino acids: CASSAGQKNYGYTF. CDR3 nucleotides: TGCGCCAGCAGTGCCGGACAGAAAAACTATGGCTACACCTTC.

CDR3 sequence reads: CASNRQANQPQHF. CDR3 bases: TGTGCCAGCAACCGACAGGCCAATCAGCCCCAGCATTTT. The chain uses TRBV12-3 or TRBV12-4 and TRBJ1-5; D perhaps matches TRBD1 (6 bases). V was cut by 7 bases and J by 3 bases, with 10 bases left in between. The CDR3 has 13 amino acids.

V and J are TRBV15 and TRBJ2-7; D is undetermined. CDR1 LNHNV and CDR2 YYDKDF come from the germline V gene (reference sequence). With 1 base removed from V and 4 bases from J, the gap between germline ends came to 8 bases. CDR3 length: 13 residues. The CDR3 protein is CATSRVLYYEQYF. CDR3 nucleotides: TGTGCCACCAGCAGAGTTCTCTATTACGAGCAGTACTTC.

As regards this clone: Other DNA sequences in this specimen translate into the identical CDR3. The gene calls are TRBV19 and TRBJ1-4; TRBD1 might be the D (5 bases). This CDR3 has 14 residues. The germline V gene encodes CDR1 LNHDA and CDR2 SQIVND (reference sequence). Deletions cut 1 base from V and 8 bases from J, with 11 bases between. CDR3 amino acids: CASSIAGLGEKLFF. CDR3 DNA sequence: TGTGCCAGTAGTATAGCAGGGCTGGGCGAAAAACTGTTTTTT.

The rearrangement links TRBV27 to TRBJ1-2; possible D gene TRBD1, 5 bases. Germline values: CDR1 MNHEY, CDR2 SMNVEV (reference sequence). The germline V and J ends were trimmed by 2 bases and 7 bases, with 11 bases remaining between them. CDR3 length equals 13 residues. The CDR3 loop is CASSLRQGSGYTF. CDR3 nucleotide sequence: TGTGCCAGCAGTTTAAGGCAGGGATCTGGCTACACCTTC.